This is a list of T cell receptor beta chains from one sample in a study of cytomegalovirus exposure and HLA in healthy donors. The method was immunoSEQ multiplex PCR; TCRdb's version includes in-frame clones alone and lacks a portion of them. The sample records roughly 100,000 clones, 85% being singletons. The sample was PBMCs. The receptors come from a young man in good health and CMV-seropositive. The CDR3 runs from the conserved cysteine through the conserved F or W. D genes are given only for firm matches. Rows give clone size only sometimes, using once, few, many, or a class for an expanded clone.

TGTGCCAGCAGACAGACAGGGGGGTACCAAGAGACCCAGTACTTC,CASRQTGGYQETQYF,TRBV7-3,TRBJ2-5,-,TRBD1
TGTGCCAGTAAGACACAGGAGGGACTGGCTTTCTTT,CASKTQEGLAFF,TRBV28,TRBJ1-1,-,-
TGTGCCAGCAGCCCCCGGACTAGCGGGTATCTCACAGATACGCAGTATTTT,CASSPRTSGYLTDTQYF,TRBV5-4,TRBJ2-3,-,TRBD2
TGTGCCAGCAGTCCCCAGGACAGGGGAGGGGTGCCCCAGCATTTT,CASSPQDRGGVPQHF,TRBV27,TRBJ1-5,-,TRBD1
TGCGCCAGCAGCCGCTGGGGGGGGCCGGTAGACATTCAGTACTTC,CASSRWGGPVDIQYF,TRBV5-1,TRBJ2-4,-,-
TGTGCCAGCAGTTACTCGATGAGGAACACTGAAGCTTTCTTT,CASSYSMRNTEAFF,TRBV6-6,TRBJ1-1,-,-
TGTGCCAGCAGTCCCCCCGGGACAGGGATCGGGGAGCTGTTTTTT,CASSPPGTGIGELFF,TRBV28,TRBJ2-2,-,TRBD1
TGTGCCACCCGGGACTACCGGGGTAGGGAGCAGTACTTC,CATRDYRGREQYF,TRBV19,TRBJ2-7,-,TRBD2
TGTGCCAGCAGTCGAAGGACTAGCGGGAGCGGAGATACGCAGTATTTT,CASSRRTSGSGDTQYF,TRBV6-6,TRBJ2-3,-,TRBD2
TGTGCCAGCAGTTCTCCTCAGACAGCCTCCTACGAGCAGTACTTC,CASSSPQTASYEQYF,TRBV28,TRBJ2-7,-,-
TGCGCCAGCAGCCAAGAGGGCAACGGTGGATATACGCAGTATTTT,CASSQEGNGGYTQYF,TRBV4-1,TRBJ2-3,-,-
TGTGCCTGGAGCATATGGGGCCTTCGGCACAGGGTCGCTTACTACAATGAGCAGTTCTTC,CAWSIWGLRHRVAYYNEQFF,TRBV30,TRBJ2-1,-,-
TGTGCCAGCAGCCACGGGACAGGGAATGAAAAACTGTTTTTT,CASSHGTGNEKLFF,TRBV5-5,TRBJ1-4,-,TRBD1
TGTGCTAGTGGTTTGGAACTAGCGGGAGGAAGAGATACGCAGTATTTT,CASGLELAGGRDTQYF,TRBV12-5,TRBJ2-3,once,TRBD2
TGTGCTAGTGGTTTGTTTGCAGGGATCGGCGGGGAGCTGTTTTTT,CASGLFAGIGGELFF,TRBV12-5,TRBJ2-2,-,-
TGCGCCAGCAGCCAGACAGGGGATCCTAACTATGGCTACACCTTC,CASSQTGDPNYGYTF,TRBV5-1,TRBJ1-2,-,TRBD1
TGTGCCAGCAGCGCCGGGACAGGGGGACAGACCCAGTACTTC,CASSAGTGGQTQYF,TRBV11-2,TRBJ2-5,-,TRBD1
TGTGCCAGCAGTCTTTGGCCGGGACAGGGCAGTAACACCGGGGAGCTGTTTTTT,CASSLWPGQGSNTGELFF,TRBV5-8,TRBJ2-2,-,TRBD1
TGTGCCAGCAGCTTAGTTGGGGAGGGGGGTTCCTACAATGAGCAGTTCTTC,CASSLVGEGGSYNEQFF,TRBV7-6,TRBJ2-1,-,-
TGCAGCGGACAGTCCAACACTGAAGCTTTCTTT,CSGQSNTEAFF,TRBV29-1,TRBJ1-1,-,-
TGTGCCAGCAGCTTAGAACGGCACGAGGGCGACGAGCAGTACTTC,CASSLERHEGDEQYF,TRBV7-9,TRBJ2-7,-,-
TGCGCCAGCAGCTTACAGGGGGCCTACAATGAGCAGTTCTTC,CASSLQGAYNEQFF,TRBV5-1,TRBJ2-1,-,TRBD1
TGTGCCAGTAACCACCCGTCAGGGACAACTAATGAAAAACTGTTTTTT,CASNHPSGTTNEKLFF,TRBV19,TRBJ1-4,-,-
TGTGCCAGCAGTCTACAGGGGGTTCACGCTGAAGCTTTCTTT,CASSLQGVHAEAFF,TRBV6-1,TRBJ1-1,-,TRBD1
TGTGCCAGCAGTTTCATCAGCCAAGAGACCCAGTACTTC,CASSFISQETQYF,TRBV28,TRBJ2-5,-,-
TGTGCCAGCAGCTTACCCCAGACTTCAGATACGCAGTATTTT,CASSLPQTSDTQYF,TRBV7-8,TRBJ2-3,-,-
TGTGCCAGCAGCTTAGGAGCGGGCGGCTACGAGCAGTACTTC,CASSLGAGGYEQYF,TRBV7-9,TRBJ2-7,once,-
TGTGCCAGCAGTTTGACTTTCCAAGCCTACGAGCAGTACTTC,CASSLTFQAYEQYF,TRBV27,TRBJ2-7,-,-
TGTGCCAGCAACAGGGACACTGAAGCTTTCTTT,CASNRDTEAFF,TRBV28,TRBJ1-1,once,-
TGTGCTAGTGGCACGGGGACTAGCGGGGACACAGATACGCAGTATTTT,CASGTGTSGDTDTQYF,TRBV12-5,TRBJ2-3,-,TRBD2
TGCAGCGCCACTAGCGGAAGCTCCTACAATGAGCAGTTCTTC,CSATSGSSYNEQFF,TRBV29-1,TRBJ2-1,-,TRBD2
TGTGCCAGCAGCGTAGAAGCGGGAGGGCCCCAGACCCAGTACTTC,CASSVEAGGPQTQYF,TRBV9,TRBJ2-5,once,TRBD2
TGTGCCAGCAGCGTCGACAGGTTCTCCTACGAGCAGTACTTC,CASSVDRFSYEQYF,TRBV9,TRBJ2-7,few,-